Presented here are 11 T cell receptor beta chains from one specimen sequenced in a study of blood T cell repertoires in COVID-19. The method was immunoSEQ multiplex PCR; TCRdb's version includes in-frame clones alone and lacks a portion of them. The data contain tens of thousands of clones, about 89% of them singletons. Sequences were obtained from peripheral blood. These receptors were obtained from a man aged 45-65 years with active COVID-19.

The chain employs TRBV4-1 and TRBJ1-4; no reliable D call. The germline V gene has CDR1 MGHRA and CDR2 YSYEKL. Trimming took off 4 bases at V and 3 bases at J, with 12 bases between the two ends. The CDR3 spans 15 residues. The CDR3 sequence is CASSPQESANEKLFF. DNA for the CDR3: TGCGCCAGCAGCCCGCAGGAATCCGCTAATGAAAAACTGTTTTTT.

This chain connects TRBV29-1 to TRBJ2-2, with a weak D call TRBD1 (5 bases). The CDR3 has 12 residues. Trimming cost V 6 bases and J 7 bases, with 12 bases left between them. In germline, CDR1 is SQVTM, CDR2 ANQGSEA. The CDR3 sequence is CSVQGLGGELFF. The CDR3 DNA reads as TGCAGCGTGCAGGGTCTCGGCGGGGAGCTGTTTTTT.

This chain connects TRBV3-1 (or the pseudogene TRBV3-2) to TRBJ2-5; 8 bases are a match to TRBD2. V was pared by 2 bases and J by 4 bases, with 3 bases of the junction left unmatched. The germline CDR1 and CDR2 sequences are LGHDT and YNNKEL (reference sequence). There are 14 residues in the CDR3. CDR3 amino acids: CASSQSGGIETQYF. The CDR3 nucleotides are TGTGCCAGCAGCCAATCGGGGGGGATAGAGACCCAGTACTTC.

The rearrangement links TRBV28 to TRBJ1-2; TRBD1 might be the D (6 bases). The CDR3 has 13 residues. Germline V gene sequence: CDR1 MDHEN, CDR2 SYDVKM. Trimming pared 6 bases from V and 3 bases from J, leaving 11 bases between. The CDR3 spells CASRLGGDYGYTF. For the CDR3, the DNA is TGTGCCAGCAGGCTAGGGGGGGACTATGGCTACACCTTC.

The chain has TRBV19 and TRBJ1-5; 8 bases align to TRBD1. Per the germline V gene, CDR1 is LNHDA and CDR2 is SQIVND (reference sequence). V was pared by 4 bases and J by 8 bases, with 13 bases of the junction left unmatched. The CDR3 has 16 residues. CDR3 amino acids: CASSNLKTGVEEPQHF. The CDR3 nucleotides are TGTGCCAGTAGTAACTTGAAGACAGGGGTGGAAGAGCCCCAGCATTTT.

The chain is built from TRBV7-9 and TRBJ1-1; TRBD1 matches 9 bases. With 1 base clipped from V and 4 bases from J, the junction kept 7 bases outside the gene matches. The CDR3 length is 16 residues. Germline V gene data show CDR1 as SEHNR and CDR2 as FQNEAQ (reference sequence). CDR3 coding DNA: TGTGCCAGCAGCTTAGGGGACAGGGTGCTTGGCACTGAAGCTTTCTTT. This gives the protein CASSLGDRVLGTEAFF.

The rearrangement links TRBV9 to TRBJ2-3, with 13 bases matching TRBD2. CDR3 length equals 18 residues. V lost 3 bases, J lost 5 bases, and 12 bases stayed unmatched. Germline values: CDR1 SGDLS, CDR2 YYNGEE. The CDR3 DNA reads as TGTGCCAGCAGCGCATACTCTGGACTAGCGGGAGTTAAAGATACGCAGTATTTT. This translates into CASSAYSGLAGVKDTQYF. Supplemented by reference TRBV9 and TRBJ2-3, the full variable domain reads DSGVTQTPKHLITATGQRVTLRCSPRSGDLSVYWYQQSLDQGLQFLIQYYNGEERAKGNILERFSAQQFPDLHSELNLSSLELGDSALYFCASSAYSGLAGVKDTQYFGPGTRLTVL.

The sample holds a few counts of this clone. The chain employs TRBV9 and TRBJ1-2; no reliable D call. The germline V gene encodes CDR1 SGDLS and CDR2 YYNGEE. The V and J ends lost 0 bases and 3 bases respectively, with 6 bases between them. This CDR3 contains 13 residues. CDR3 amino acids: CASSVEQDYGYTF. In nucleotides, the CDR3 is TGTGCCAGCAGCGTAGAACAAGACTATGGCTACACCTTC.

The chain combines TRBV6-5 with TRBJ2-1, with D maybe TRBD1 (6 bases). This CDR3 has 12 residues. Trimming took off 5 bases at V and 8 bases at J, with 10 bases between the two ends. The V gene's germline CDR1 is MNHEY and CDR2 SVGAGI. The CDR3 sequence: CASSPGHYEQFF. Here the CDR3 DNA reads TGTGCCAGCAGTCCGGGACATTATGAGCAGTTCTTC.

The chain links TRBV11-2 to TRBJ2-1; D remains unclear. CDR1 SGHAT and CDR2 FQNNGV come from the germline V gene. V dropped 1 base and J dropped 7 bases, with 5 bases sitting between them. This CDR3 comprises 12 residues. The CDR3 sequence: CASSLVQNEQFF. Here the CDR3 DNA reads TGTGCCAGCAGCTTAGTTCAGAATGAGCAGTTCTTC. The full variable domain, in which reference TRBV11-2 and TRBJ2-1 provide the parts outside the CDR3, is EAGVAQSPRYKIIEKRQSVAFWCNPISGHATLYWYQQILGQGPKLLIQFQNNGVVDDSQLPKDRFSAERLKGVDSTLKIQPAKLEDSAVYLCASSLVQNEQFFGPGTRLTVL.

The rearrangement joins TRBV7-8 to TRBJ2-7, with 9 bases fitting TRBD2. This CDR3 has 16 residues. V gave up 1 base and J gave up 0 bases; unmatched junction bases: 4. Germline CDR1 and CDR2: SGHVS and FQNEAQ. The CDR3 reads CASSLVTSGLSYEQYF. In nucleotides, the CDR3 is TGTGCCAGCAGCTTAGTCACTAGCGGGCTCTCCTACGAGCAGTACTTC. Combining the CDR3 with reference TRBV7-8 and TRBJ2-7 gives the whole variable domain GAGVSQSPRYKVAKRGQDVALRCDPISGHVSLFWYQQALGQGPEFLTYFQNEAQLDKSGLPSDRFFAERPEGSVSTLKIQRTQQEDSAVYLCASSLVTSGLSYEQYFGPGTRLTVT.